Described below is a single TCR beta chain sequence and its context. What it binds is unknown. The data derive from a study of CXCR3-negative and CXCR3-positive naive CD8 T cells. Libraries of TRB cDNA were made by 5' RACE and carried UMIs. TCRdb processed the 5' RACE reads again and assigns one entry to each CDR3 protein, with no DNA. This repertoire includes roughly 50,000 distinct CDR3 sequences. Whole-study results and caveats: After cryopreservation, CXCR3 expression dropped partially; most assays used fresh PBMCs.

The germline CDR1 and CDR2 sequences are SGHVS and FQNEAQ. This CDR3 spans 14 amino acids. The sequencing sample was made of memory CD8+ T cells from blood. This sequence was found in a human donor in good health. Some clones in this sample may be carry-over from other donors' samples. J is TRBJ2-1 and V is TRBV7-8; TCRdb proposes TRBD1, but this gene call is untestable without DNA. The CDR3 spells CASSLDPGDNEQFF. The variable domain in full, completed from reference TRBV7-8 and TRBJ2-1, reads GAGVSQSPRYKVAKRGQDVALRCDPISGHVSLFWYQQALGQGPEFLTYFQNEAQLDKSGLPSDRFFAERPEGSVSTLKIQRTQQEDSAVYLCASSLDPGDNEQFFGPGTRLTVL.